The rows below give T cell receptor beta chains drawn from one sample of a study of blood T cell repertoires in COVID-19. The protocol was immunoSEQ multiplex PCR, while the TCRdb copy is restricted to in-frame clones and leaves out a portion. The repertoire holds 200,000 to 250,000 clones, with roughly four fifths as singletons. Material for sequencing was peripheral blood. These receptors all come from a woman between 40 and 50 years old with acute or convalescent COVID-19. Each CDR3 is given with its conserved first and last residue. The D gene is left open where the match is weak. Rows give clone size only sometimes, using once, few, many, or a class for an expanded clone.

clone size: -; J gene: TRBJ2-2; V gene: TRBV6-2/TRBV6-3; D gene: TRBD2; CDR3 DNA: TGTGCCAGCAGTTACTCCGGACTAGCGGGAGTGGCCACCGGGGAGCTGTTTTTT; CDR3 protein: CASSYSGLAGVATGELFF
clone size: many; J gene: TRBJ1-1; V gene: TRBV27; D gene: -; CDR3 DNA: TGTGCCAGCAGTTCAATCACCCACCTCGGGGAGGAGACAACTGAAGCTTTCTTT; CDR3 protein: CASSSITHLGEETTEAFF
clone size: once; J gene: TRBJ1-1; V gene: TRBV5-1; D gene: -; CDR3 DNA: TGCGCCAGCAGTGCCAGGCCTCCGAACACTGAAGCTTTCTTT; CDR3 protein: CASSARPPNTEAFF
clone size: once; J gene: TRBJ2-7; V gene: TRBV6-5; D gene: -; CDR3 DNA: TGTGCCAGCAGGAGATCGACGGGGATCTACGAGCAGTACTTC; CDR3 protein: CASRRSTGIYEQYF
clone size: -; J gene: TRBJ1-2; V gene: TRBV29-1; D gene: TRBD1; CDR3 DNA: TGCAGCGTTGACAGGGGGCAGGATGGCTACACCTTC; CDR3 protein: CSVDRGQDGYTF
clone size: -; J gene: TRBJ2-2; V gene: TRBV19; D gene: TRBD2; CDR3 DNA: TGTGCCAGTAGTATCTCTAGCGGGAGGTTGAACACCGGGGAGCTGTTTTTT; CDR3 protein: CASSISSGRLNTGELFF
clone size: -; J gene: TRBJ2-4; V gene: TRBV30; D gene: -; CDR3 DNA: TGTGCCTGGATGGTAGGGGGTAACGCCAAAAACATTCAGTACTTC; CDR3 protein: CAWMVGGNAKNIQYF
clone size: -; J gene: TRBJ1-1; V gene: TRBV4-1; D gene: -; CDR3 DNA: TGCGCCAGCAGCCAAGATCCCGGGCAGGGTCGGTTCTTT; CDR3 protein: CASSQDPGQGRFF
clone size: -; J gene: TRBJ2-5; V gene: TRBV6-5; D gene: -; CDR3 DNA: TGTGCCAGCAGCCGCCGGCGGGGTGACTTAGAGACCCAGTACTTC; CDR3 protein: CASSRRRGDLETQYF
clone size: -; J gene: TRBJ2-1; V gene: TRBV29-1; D gene: TRBD2; CDR3 DNA: TGCAGCGTTCGGGGGGGCCCGGACTCCTACAATGAGCAGTTCTTC; CDR3 protein: CSVRGGPDSYNEQFF
clone size: -; J gene: TRBJ2-2; V gene: TRBV19; D gene: TRBD2; CDR3 DNA: TGTGCCAGTTCAGTAATAGGGCTAGCGGGGGGCCGGAACACCGGGGAGCTGTTTTTT; CDR3 protein: CASSVIGLAGGRNTGELFF
clone size: -; J gene: TRBJ2-3; V gene: TRBV3-1/TRBV3-2; D gene: -; CDR3 DNA: TGTGCCAGCAGCCAAGATCTGGGGGCTCGGGGGCAGTATTTT; CDR3 protein: CASSQDLGARGQYF
clone size: -; J gene: TRBJ2-7; V gene: TRBV29-1; D gene: TRBD1; CDR3 DNA: TGCAGCGTCGGCCGGGACAGCTACGAGCAGTACTTC; CDR3 protein: CSVGRDSYEQYF
clone size: once; J gene: TRBJ2-7; V gene: TRBV15; D gene: TRBD2; CDR3 DNA: TGTGCCACACGAGGAACTAGCGGGCCCGAAACCTACGAGCAGTACTTC; CDR3 protein: CATRGTSGPETYEQYF
clone size: -; J gene: TRBJ2-1; V gene: TRBV7-2; D gene: TRBD2; CDR3 DNA: TGTGCCAGCAGCTTAGCGCAAGTGGGACTAGCGACAGACGAGCAGTTCTTC; CDR3 protein: CASSLAQVGLATDEQFF
clone size: -; J gene: TRBJ2-3; V gene: TRBV20-1; D gene: TRBD2; CDR3 DNA: TGCAGTGCTAGTACTAGCGGGGGAGGTCGGTGGACAGATACGCAGTATTTT; CDR3 protein: CSASTSGGGRWTDTQYF
clone size: -; J gene: TRBJ2-7; V gene: TRBV24-1; D gene: TRBD1; CDR3 DNA: TGTGCCACCAGTGATCAGGGGGACTCCTACGAGCAGTACTTC; CDR3 protein: CATSDQGDSYEQYF
clone size: -; J gene: TRBJ2-7; V gene: TRBV24-1; D gene: -; CDR3 DNA: TGTGCCACCAGTGACCGGAGGACTGGGACCTACGAGCAGTACTTC; CDR3 protein: CATSDRRTGTYEQYF
clone size: -; J gene: TRBJ1-3; V gene: TRBV11-1; D gene: -; CDR3 DNA: TGTGCCAGCAGCAATAAAGGGGTATCTGGAAACACCATATATTTT; CDR3 protein: CASSNKGVSGNTIYF
clone size: -; J gene: TRBJ2-1; V gene: TRBV13; D gene: TRBD2; CDR3 DNA: TGTGCCAGCAGCCTGGGACTAGCGTTAGACAATGAGCAGTTCTTC; CDR3 protein: CASSLGLALDNEQFF
clone size: -; J gene: TRBJ2-6; V gene: TRBV27; D gene: -; CDR3 DNA: TGTGCCAGCAGTTTATACAGTTCGATCTCTGGGGCCAACGTCCTGACTTTC; CDR3 protein: CASSLYSSISGANVLTF
clone size: -; J gene: TRBJ2-2; V gene: TRBV5-6; D gene: TRBD2; CDR3 DNA: TGTGCCAGCAGCTTTAGTGGCGGGGGGGCCTTGATAAACACCGGGGAGCTGTTTTTT; CDR3 protein: CASSFSGGGALINTGELFF
clone size: once; J gene: TRBJ2-3; V gene: TRBV7-3; D gene: TRBD1; CDR3 DNA: TGTGCCAGCAGTTACCCAGGGCAGGGGGCTGCAGATACGCAGTATTTT; CDR3 protein: CASSYPGQGAADTQYF
clone size: -; J gene: TRBJ1-3; V gene: TRBV12-5; D gene: TRBD1; CDR3 DNA: TGTGCTAGTGGTTGGCGGACAGGGAGCTCTGGAAACACCATATATTTT; CDR3 protein: CASGWRTGSSGNTIYF
clone size: -; J gene: TRBJ2-1; V gene: TRBV19; D gene: TRBD2; CDR3 DNA: TGTGCCAGTAGTTCTAGCGGGGGAAGCTCCTACAATGAGCAGTTCTTC; CDR3 protein: CASSSSGGSSYNEQFF
clone size: once; J gene: TRBJ2-3; V gene: TRBV9; D gene: -; CDR3 DNA: TGTGCCAGCAGCGTTGGCAGGGTGAGAGATACGCAGTATTTT; CDR3 protein: CASSVGRVRDTQYF
clone size: -; J gene: TRBJ1-2; V gene: TRBV3-1/TRBV3-2; D gene: TRBD1; CDR3 DNA: TGTGCCAGCAGCCACCGAGGGGGCACCTATGGCTACACCTTC; CDR3 protein: CASSHRGGTYGYTF
clone size: -; J gene: TRBJ2-3; V gene: TRBV5-1; D gene: -; CDR3 DNA: TGCGCCAGCAGCTTGGAAGGGGGCACAGATACGCAGTATTTT; CDR3 protein: CASSLEGGTDTQYF
clone size: -; J gene: TRBJ2-1; V gene: TRBV6-1; D gene: -; CDR3 DNA: TGTGCCAGCAGTGAAGCGGCGGGGAGGTCCTACAATGAGCAGTTCTTC; CDR3 protein: CASSEAAGRSYNEQFF
clone size: -; J gene: TRBJ2-1; V gene: TRBV7-3; D gene: -; CDR3 DNA: TGTGCCAGCAGCCTTAGCGGATCCGAGCAGTTCTTC; CDR3 protein: CASSLSGSEQFF
clone size: -; J gene: TRBJ2-3; V gene: TRBV18; D gene: TRBD2; CDR3 DNA: TGTGCCAGCTCACCAGGGCTAGCGGGAGGTTATACGCAGTATTTT; CDR3 protein: CASSPGLAGGYTQYF
clone size: -; J gene: TRBJ2-3; V gene: TRBV25-1; D gene: -; CDR3 DNA: TGTGCCAGCAGTGCAAGACTCAGCACAGATACGCAGTATTTT; CDR3 protein: CASSARLSTDTQYF
clone size: -; J gene: TRBJ2-7; V gene: TRBV4-1; D gene: TRBD2; CDR3 DNA: TGCGCCAGCAGCCAAGAGGGGACTAGCGGGGGGATCTACGAGCAGTACTTC; CDR3 protein: CASSQEGTSGGIYEQYF
clone size: -; J gene: TRBJ2-5; V gene: TRBV30; D gene: TRBD2; CDR3 DNA: TGTGCCTGGGGAGTACAGCGGGGGGCCCAGCGGGAGACCCAGTACTTC; CDR3 protein: CAWGVQRGAQRETQYF
clone size: -; J gene: TRBJ2-7; V gene: TRBV7-2; D gene: TRBD2; CDR3 DNA: TGTGCCAGCAGCTTAAATACGGGAGGCGAGCAGTACTTC; CDR3 protein: CASSLNTGGEQYF
clone size: -; J gene: TRBJ2-3; V gene: TRBV9; D gene: TRBD2; CDR3 DNA: TGTGCCAGCAGCTGGGGTGTTGGCGGGGGGGCGGATACGCAGTATTTT; CDR3 protein: CASSWGVGGGADTQYF
clone size: few; J gene: TRBJ1-5; V gene: TRBV6-5; D gene: TRBD1; CDR3 DNA: TGTGCCAGCAGTTACCCCGACAGGGGCAATCAGCCCCAGCATTTT; CDR3 protein: CASSYPDRGNQPQHF
clone size: -; J gene: TRBJ2-1; V gene: TRBV27; D gene: TRBD2; CDR3 DNA: TGTGCCAGCAGTCCTCTAACTAGCGGGGCGCACTACAATGAGCAGTTCTTC; CDR3 protein: CASSPLTSGAHYNEQFF
clone size: few; J gene: TRBJ1-2; V gene: TRBV29-1; D gene: TRBD1; CDR3 DNA: TGCAGCGTTGAAGAATTAGCAGGGGGCAACTATGGCTACACCTTC; CDR3 protein: CSVEELAGGNYGYTF
clone size: -; J gene: TRBJ2-7; V gene: TRBV25-1; D gene: -; CDR3 DNA: TGTGCCAGCAGCCGGAGGGGAAGCTACGAGCAGTACTTC; CDR3 protein: CASSRRGSYEQYF
clone size: -; J gene: TRBJ1-2; V gene: TRBV3-1/TRBV3-2; D gene: -; CDR3 DNA: TGTGCCAGCAGCCGGTCGACAGGAACCCACTACACCTTC; CDR3 protein: CASSRSTGTHYTF
clone size: few; J gene: TRBJ1-5; V gene: TRBV4-1; D gene: -; CDR3 DNA: TGCGCCAGCAGCCCTCGGGGGGGCCTCAATCAGCCCCAGCATTTT; CDR3 protein: CASSPRGGLNQPQHF
clone size: -; J gene: TRBJ2-6; V gene: TRBV19; D gene: -; CDR3 DNA: TGTGCCAGTAGTAAGCGAGCCGGGGCCAACGTCCTGACTTTC; CDR3 protein: CASSKRAGANVLTF
clone size: -; J gene: TRBJ2-1; V gene: TRBV18; D gene: -; CDR3 DNA: TGTGCCAGCTCACCGGCCACGATCGCGGGTGAGCAGTTCTTC; CDR3 protein: CASSPATIAGEQFF
clone size: -; J gene: TRBJ2-2; V gene: TRBV27; D gene: -; CDR3 DNA: TGTGCCAGCAGTTCAAGACAGGCGAACACCGGGGAGCTGTTTTTT; CDR3 protein: CASSSRQANTGELFF
clone size: -; J gene: TRBJ2-5; V gene: TRBV9; D gene: -; CDR3 DNA: TGTGCCAGCAGCGTAGCTCTTGGAGTGGGAGAGACCCAGTACTTC; CDR3 protein: CASSVALGVGETQYF
clone size: once; J gene: TRBJ2-2; V gene: TRBV19; D gene: TRBD1; CDR3 DNA: TGTGCCAGTAGTTGGGCAGGGACAGGGTACACCGGGGAGCTGTTTTTT; CDR3 protein: CASSWAGTGYTGELFF
clone size: -; J gene: TRBJ2-3; V gene: TRBV11-1; D gene: -; CDR3 DNA: TGTGCCAGCAGCTTAGCGGGGCTAGTCACAGATACGCAGTATTTT; CDR3 protein: CASSLAGLVTDTQYF
clone size: -; J gene: TRBJ1-4; V gene: TRBV24-1; D gene: TRBD1; CDR3 DNA: TGTGCCACCAGATCCCTGGGAGACAGGGAGCGAGAAAAACTGTTTTTT; CDR3 protein: CATRSLGDREREKLFF
clone size: -; J gene: TRBJ2-1; V gene: TRBV27; D gene: TRBD1; CDR3 DNA: TGTGCCAGAAGTTTCGGTACCCGAGGGACAGGGAGCGTCCATGAGCAGTTCTTC; CDR3 protein: CARSFGTRGTGSVHEQFF